What follows are 27 T cell receptor beta chains derived from one specimen sequenced in a study of tumor-infiltrating lymphocytes in localized non-small cell lung cancer. The protocol was immunoSEQ multiplex PCR, while the TCRdb copy is restricted to in-frame clones and leaves out a portion. Of about 21,000 clones listed, 60% to 80% are singletons. Sequenced input: lung tumor tissue. All receptors come from a human donor with non-small cell lung cancer.

CDR3 sequence reads: CASNRLAGASTDTQYF. The DNA of the CDR3 is TGTGCCAGCAACCGACTAGCGGGGGCTAGCACAGATACGCAGTATTTT. The chain employs TRBV11-2 and TRBJ2-3, with TRBD2 matching over 12 bases. The CDR3 is 16 amino acids. The V and J ends lost 7 bases and 0 bases, in that order; junction bases with no gene match: 5. CDR1 is SGHAT and CDR2 is FQNNGV in the germline V gene.

This chain links TRBV6-1 with TRBJ1-1; 9 bases line up with TRBD1. The V gene's germline CDR1 is MNHNS and CDR2 SASEGT. The J segment lost 0 bases and the V segment lost 5 bases, leaving 4 bases of the junction unmatched. CDR3 length equals 15 residues. The CDR3 reads CASSTRTGVNTEAFF. The CDR3 nucleotides are TGTGCCAGCAGTACCAGGACAGGGGTGAACACTGAAGCTTTCTTT.

The chain uses TRBV30 and TRBJ2-1, with 8 bases aligning to TRBD2. Germline V gene sequence: CDR1 GTSNPN, CDR2 SVGIG (reference sequence). Losses at the gene ends were 2 bases for V and 7 bases for J; bases not matched to a gene: 4. CDR3 length equals 13 residues. The CDR3, as DNA: TGTGCCTGGAGTAGCGGGAGTTGGAATGAGCAGTTCTTC. Its protein is CAWSSGSWNEQFF.

This chain links TRBV6-6 with TRBJ2-7, with D possibly TRBD2 on 5 matching bases. This CDR3 contains 13 residues. V was shortened by 0 bases and J by 5 bases, with 8 bases between the two germline ends. The germline V gene has CDR1 MNHNY and CDR2 SVGAGI (reference sequence). The CDR3 loop is CASSYSPGNEQYF. CDR3 nucleotide sequence: TGTGCCAGCAGTTACTCCCCCGGGAACGAGCAGTACTTC.

The J gene is TRBJ1-2, the V gene TRBV6-5; 10 positions match TRBD1. Germline CDR1 and CDR2: MNHEY and SVGAGI. The V and J ends lost 4 bases and 8 bases, in that order; junction bases with no gene match: 10. The CDR3 has 15 amino acids. The chain's CDR3 is CASSFPGTGEEGYTF. In DNA, the CDR3 is TGTGCCAGCAGTTTTCCCGGGACAGGGGAGGAGGGCTACACCTTC.

The rearrangement links TRBV5-8 to TRBJ2-2; D might be TRBD1 or TRBD2, each matching 5 bases. V shed 4 bases and J shed 1 base, with 11 bases lying between them. Germline CDR1 and CDR2: SGHTS and YDEGEE. The CDR3 contains 15 residues. The CDR3, as DNA: TGTGCCAGCAGCCCCGGGACCCGGAACACCGGGGAGCTGTTTTTT. Translating gives CASSPGTRNTGELFF. Drawing the rest from reference TRBV5-8 and TRBJ2-2, the complete variable domain is EAGVTQSPTHLIKTRGQQATLRCSPISGHTSVYWYQQALGLGLQFLLWYDEGEERNRGNFPPRFSGRQFPNYSSELNVNALELEDSALYLCASSPGTRNTGELFFGEGSRLTVL.

The chain carries TRBV4-1 and TRBJ2-2; D remains ambiguous. Germline V gene lookup returns CDR1 MGHRA and CDR2 YSYEKL. Deletions cut 6 bases from V and 0 bases from J, with 11 bases between. The CDR3 contains 15 residues. This CDR3 reads CASSREAANTGELFF. CDR3 in DNA: TGCGCCAGCAGTCGTGAGGCCGCGAACACCGGGGAGCTGTTTTTT.

This chain joins TRBV7-3 and TRBJ2-3, with 10 bases aligning to TRBD2. There are 17 residues in the CDR3. The germline gives CDR1 SGHTA, CDR2 FQGTGA. The trim removed 0 bases at V and 4 bases at J, leaving 7 bases unmatched. CDR3 DNA sequence: TGTGCCAGCAGCTTAACGTCTAGCGGGAGCGGAGCAGATACGCAGTATTTT. This sequence encodes CASSLTSSGSGADTQYF.

This chain uses TRBV28 with TRBJ2-7, with 11 bases aligning to TRBD2. Germline loops: CDR1 MDHEN, CDR2 SYDVKM. With V trimmed by 6 bases and J by 4 bases, 8 bases remained unmatched. This CDR3 has 15 amino acids. The CDR3 here is CASRTIAGGRYEQYF. Written as DNA, the CDR3 is TGTGCCAGCAGGACAATAGCGGGAGGGCGGTACGAGCAGTACTTC.

Comment on this clone: The junction differs from germline at one of its ends, possibly a read error. The CDR3 protein is CASSQSAGPDNEQFF. The DNA for the CDR3 is TGCGCCAGTAGCCAATCAGCGGGACCCGACAATGAGCAGTTCTTC. V and J are TRBV4-3 and TRBJ2-1, with 7 bases that match TRBD2. This CDR3 has 15 amino acids. Per germline, CDR1 LGHNA and CDR2 YSLEER.

The rearrangement links TRBV29-1 to TRBJ1-5, with 7 bases aligning to TRBD1. Germline V gene sequence: CDR1 SQVTM, CDR2 ANQGSEA. This CDR3 has 12 amino acids. The V and J ends lost 6 bases and 2 bases, in that order; junction bases with no gene match: 1. The CDR3 coding sequence is TGCAGCGTGGGGACAGGCAATCAGCCCCAGCATTTT. Translating gives CSVGTGNQPQHF. Combining the CDR3 with reference TRBV29-1 and TRBJ1-5 gives the whole variable domain SAVISQKPSRDICQRGTSLTIQCQVDSQVTMMFWYRQQPGQSLTLIATANQGSEATYESGFVIDKFPISRPNLTFSTLTVSNMSPEDSSIYLCSVGTGNQPQHFGDGTRLSIL.

The gene calls are TRBV7-6 and TRBJ1-5; possible D gene TRBD1, 5 bases. Germline loops: CDR1 SGHVS, CDR2 FNYEAQ. CDR3 size: 15 residues. The ends were cut back, 1 base at V and 1 base at J, with 8 bases in the middle. This chain's CDR3 is CASSLVEGSNQPQHF. CDR3 nucleotide sequence: TGTGCCAGCAGCTTAGTCGAGGGGAGCAATCAGCCCCAGCATTTT.

The chain is built from TRBV7-2 and TRBJ1-5; no reliable D call. The V and J ends lost 5 bases and 8 bases respectively, with 13 bases between them. CDR3 length equals 13 residues. Germline V gene lookup returns CDR1 SGHTA and CDR2 FQGNSA. The CDR3 reads CASSTSGGEPQHF. For the CDR3, the DNA is TGTGCCAGCAGCACCTCTGGTGGCGAGCCCCAGCATTTT. Drawing the rest from reference TRBV7-2 and TRBJ1-5, the complete variable domain is GAGVSQSPSNKVTEKGKDVELRCDPISGHTALYWYRQSLGQGLEFLIYFQGNSAPDKSGLPSDRFSAERTGGSVSTLTIQRTQQEDSAVYLCASSTSGGEPQHFGDGTRLSIL.

This clone was counted a few times. The CDR3 DNA reads as TGTGCCAGCAGCAAGCAGGGGAGGAACACTGAAGCTTTCTTT. Translating gives CASSKQGRNTEAFF. V and J are TRBV5-4 and TRBJ1-1, with a possible D match to TRBD1 (6 bases). V was pared by 4 bases and J by 1 base, with 11 bases between. From germline, CDR1 is SGHNT and CDR2 YYREEE (reference sequence). CDR3 size: 14 residues. Variable domain in full (rest from reference TRBV5-4 and TRBJ1-1): ETGVTQSPTHLIKTRGQQVTLRCSSQSGHNTVSWYQQALGQGPQFIFQYYREEENGRGNFPPRFSGLQFPNYSSELNVNALELDDSALYLCASSKQGRNTEAFFGQGTRLTVV.

The chain combines TRBV9 with TRBJ2-1, with 9 bases aligning to TRBD2. Per germline, CDR1 SGDLS and CDR2 YYNGEE. This CDR3 region has 16 residues. Trimming removed 4 bases from V and 8 bases from J; junction bases left unmatched: 13. The CDR3 DNA sequence: TGTGCCAGCAGCTCCCGGACTAGCGCAGGGGGGGATGAGCAGTTCTTC. Residues: CASSSRTSAGGDEQFF. The whole variable domain, remainder taken from reference TRBV9 and TRBJ2-1, is DSGVTQTPKHLITATGQRVTLRCSPRSGDLSVYWYQQSLDQGLQFLIQYYNGEERAKGNILERFSAQQFPDLHSELNLSSLELGDSALYFCASSSRTSAGGDEQFFGPGTRLTVL.

This rearrangement joins TRBV7-2 to TRBJ2-2; the D call may be TRBD1 or TRBD2 (7 bases each). The V end was cut by 7 bases, the J end by 6 bases, with 15 bases between. The CDR3 totals 14 residues. CDR1 is SGHTA, CDR2 FQGNSA, per germline. The CDR3 nucleotides are TGTGCCAGCAACCTACAGGGGAGGGCCGGGGAGCTGTTTTTT. Translated, it gives CASNLQGRAGELFF.

V usage is TRBV6-1 and J usage is TRBJ2-7, with 7 bases identical to TRBD1. Per the germline V gene, CDR1 is MNHNS and CDR2 is SASEGT. This CDR3 has 13 amino acids. V was pared by 4 bases and J by 6 bases, with 6 bases of the junction left unmatched. CDR3 sequence (DNA): TGTGCCAGCAGTGGACAGGGCCATAGCGAGCAGTACTTC. It translates to CASSGQGHSEQYF.

The rearrangement uses TRBV23-1 and TRBJ2-5; the D is unclear. TRBV23-1 is an open reading frame whose function is uncertain. The CDR3 spans 14 residues. Trimming took 0 bases from V and 4 from J, leaving 9 bases between them. The CDR3 DNA is TGCGCCAGCAGTCAATCGAACCCCGGAGAGACCCAGTACTTC. Translating it yields CASSQSNPGETQYF.

CDR3 loop: CASSLLAGGYTDTQYF. The CDR3 DNA reads TGTGCCAGCAGCCTACTAGCGGGAGGATACACAGATACGCAGTATTTT. The gene calls are TRBV11-2 and TRBJ2-3; TRBD2 matches 12 bases. V gave up 5 bases and J gave up 2 bases; unmatched junction bases: 5. Germline V CDR1 and CDR2: SGHAT, FQNNGV. CDR3 length: 16 amino acids.

This chain uses TRBV5-1 with TRBJ2-1; D not resolved. CDR3 length equals 14 residues. Germline assignment: CDR1 SGHRS and CDR2 YFSETQ. With 4 bases removed from V and 5 bases from J, the gap between germline ends came to 13 bases. The CDR3 protein is CASSVLTADNEQFF. The CDR3 nucleotides are TGCGCCAGCAGCGTGTTAACCGCAGACAATGAGCAGTTCTTC.

This clone was found once. The chain couples TRBV9 to TRBJ2-4; D unclear. The germline V gene has CDR1 SGDLS and CDR2 YYNGEE. The V end was cut by 3 bases, the J end by 0 bases, with 4 bases between. The CDR3 is 13 residues long. The chain's CDR3 is CASSDRAKNIQYF. CDR3 bases: TGTGCCAGCAGCGACAGAGCCAAAAACATTCAGTACTTC.

The V gene is TRBV30, the J gene TRBJ2-7; weak D call: TRBD2 (5 bases). Trimming cost V 0 bases and J 7 bases, with 13 bases left between them. CDR3 length equals 13 residues. Germline V lookup: CDR1 GTSNPN, CDR2 SVGIG (reference sequence). The CDR3 sequence is CAWSVSEAGEQYV. CDR3 nucleotides: TGTGCCTGGAGTGTATCGGAGGCGGGTGAGCAGTACGTC.

The V call is TRBV2, the J call TRBJ2-5; D gene ambiguous. V was cut by 3 bases and J by 3 bases, with 2 bases left in between. This CDR3 is built from 11 residues. The germline gives CDR1 SNHLY, CDR2 FYNNEI. CDR3 in DNA: TGTGCCAGCAGTGAGGAAGAGACCCAGTACTTC. This codes for CASSEEETQYF.

V is TRBV25-1 and J is TRBJ2-5, with a weak D call TRBD1 (6 bases). The CDR3 length is 16 residues. The V and J ends lost 3 bases and 4 bases respectively, with 18 bases between them. Germline values: CDR1 MGHDK, CDR2 SYGVNS. The CDR3 DNA is TGTGCCAGCAGTGACAGGGGAAGGAGTATGGGAGAGACCCAGTACTTC. It encodes CASSDRGRSMGETQYF.

The chain joins TRBV19 to TRBJ2-7; possibly TRBD2 for D (5 bases). The V gene's germline CDR1 is LNHDA and CDR2 SQIVND (reference sequence). V was clipped by 6 bases and J by 2 bases, with 14 bases between them. CDR3 length equals 14 residues. The CDR3 DNA reads TGTGCCAGTAGCCCGAGGACGGGAACCTACGAGCAGTACTTC. Translating gives CASSPRTGTYEQYF.

V is TRBV7-2 and J is TRBJ2-5; TRBD2 is a possible D gene (6 bases). There are 14 residues in the CDR3. The germline V gene has CDR1 SGHTA and CDR2 FQGNSA. V shed 7 bases and J shed 5 bases, with 17 bases lying between them. The CDR3, as DNA: TGTGCCAGCATCCCCAGCCGGGAGAGGGAGACCCAGTACTTC. The encoded protein is CASIPSRERETQYF.

The chain links TRBV12-5 to TRBJ1-2; D gene ambiguous. Per germline, CDR1 LGHNT and CDR2 FRNRAP. Deletions cut 1 base from V and 4 bases from J, with 13 bases between. The length of the CDR3 is 15 residues. CDR3 protein: CASGLATLICYGYTF. The CDR3 DNA follows: TGTGCTAGTGGTTTGGCCACCCTTATATGCTATGGCTACACCTTC.